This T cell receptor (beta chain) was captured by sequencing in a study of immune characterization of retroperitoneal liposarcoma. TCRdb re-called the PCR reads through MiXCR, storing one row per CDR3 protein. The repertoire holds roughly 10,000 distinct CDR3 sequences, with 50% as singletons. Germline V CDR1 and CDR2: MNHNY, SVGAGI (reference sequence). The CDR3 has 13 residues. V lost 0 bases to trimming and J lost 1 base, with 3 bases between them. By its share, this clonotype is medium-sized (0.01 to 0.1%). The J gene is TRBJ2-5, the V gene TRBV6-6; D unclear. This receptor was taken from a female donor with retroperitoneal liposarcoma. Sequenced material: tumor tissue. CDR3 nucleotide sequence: TGTGCCAGCAGTTACTCGGCCCAAGAGACCCAGTACTTC. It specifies CASSYSAQETQYF.